One TCR beta chain is described in this entry. Its specific antigen is unknown. Base qualities are not at hand, and no much larger clone is one base apart. In the prospective study, participants were roughly 18 to 100 years old, resided in approximately 25 geographic areas of the United States, and were enrolled through a virtual design. In the prospective study, participants were assigned to cohorts based on the clinical history participants reported in a screening survey and a study questionnaire. Exposed participants were defined as having been in contact with someone with a PCR-confirmed or clinician-diagnosed COVID-19 case within 2 weeks of study entry. In the prospective study, mobile phlebotomists collected whole blood, serum and a nasopharyngeal or oropharyngeal swab from each participant. Additional blood draws and questionnaires over an approximately 2-month period could optionally be provided by prospective study participants. Blood samples from the prospective study were shipped frozen or at room temperature prior to DNA extraction.

The immunoSEQ Assay, a bias-controlled multiplex PCR, was used to amplify TCRbeta CDR3 regions from genomic DNA. The source study handled its data this way. The number of nucleated cells in each sample was estimated from the amplification of reference gene primers within the assay. To quantify the absolute abundance of each unique TCRbeta CDR3 rearrangement, sequence reads were collapsed and filtered. For each sample, productive Simpson clonality was calculated as the square root of Simpson's diversity index across productive rearrangements. TCRdb retrieved this table from immuneACCESS and kept in-frame rearrangements only. Not all clones are present; in checked studies, unresolved V genes account for under half, and no reason is known for the remainder. The V and J calls and clone size come from that table; D and trimming were worked out from the DNA. A total of over 250,000 clones appear in this sample, about four fifths of them only once. Approximately 5% of the sample is held by the ten biggest clonotypes.

The germline V gene sets CDR1 to KGHSH and CDR2 to LQKENI. The CDR3 goes from the cysteine to the phenylalanine over 14 residues. Of the read, only the CDR3 DNA is kept; its 42 bases are in frame from base 1. V lost 6 bases and J lost 7 bases; the stretch between them is 18 bases long. The data originate from a study of blood T cell repertoires in COVID-19 (dated by TCRdb to the early 2020s). Notes on the research overall: Collaborator samples came from the United States, Italy and Spain and covered acute and convalescent phases of COVID-19. The material from the prospective study consisted of cDNA or gDNA derived from T cells, B-cell-depleted T cells, or PBMCs. The dataset comprised deeply sampled blood TCRbeta repertoires from subjects exposed to, actively infected with, or recovered from COVID-19. The repertoires were released in a freely available public database intended as a resource for research on the immune response to SARS-CoV-2. The samples were drawn from the first 160 participants of the ongoing ImmuneRACE study and from under 1,500 subjects provided by 6 global collaborators. The sample metadata nearly always contained a de-identified subject ID, COVID-19 status, age in years and sex. Where HLA class I and class II types were available, the types were taken from metadata supplied by the sample provider, not from assay-based typing.

Overall study outcomes, separate from this receptor: The amount of clinical and demographic metadata varied by source and participant and was provided uncurated.

This receptor was taken from a man aged 40-49 years who had been exposed to COVID-19. The sample consisted of PBMCs or T cells enriched from blood (not recorded which). Recombination connected TRBV18 to TRBJ1-2; perhaps TRBD1 is the D gene, with 6 bases matching. The CDR3 protein sequence reads: CASSRESGGAGYTF. The base sequence is TGTGCCAGCTCGCGCGAGTCGGGGGGCGCTGGCTACACCTTC.